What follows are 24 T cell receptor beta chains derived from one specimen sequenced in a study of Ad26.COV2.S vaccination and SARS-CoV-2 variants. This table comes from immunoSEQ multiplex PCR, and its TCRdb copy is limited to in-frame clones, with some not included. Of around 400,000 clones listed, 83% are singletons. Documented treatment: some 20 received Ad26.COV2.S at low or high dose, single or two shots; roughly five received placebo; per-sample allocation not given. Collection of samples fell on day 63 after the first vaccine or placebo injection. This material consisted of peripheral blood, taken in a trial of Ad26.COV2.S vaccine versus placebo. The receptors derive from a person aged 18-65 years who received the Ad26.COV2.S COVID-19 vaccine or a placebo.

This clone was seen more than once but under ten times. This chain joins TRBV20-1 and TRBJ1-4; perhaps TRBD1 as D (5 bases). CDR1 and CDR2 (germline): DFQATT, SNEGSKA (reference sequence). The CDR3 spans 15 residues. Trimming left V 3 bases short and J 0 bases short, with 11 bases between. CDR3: CSASQRDPTNEKLFF. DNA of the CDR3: TGCAGTGCTAGTCAACGGGACCCAACTAATGAAAAACTGTTTTTT.

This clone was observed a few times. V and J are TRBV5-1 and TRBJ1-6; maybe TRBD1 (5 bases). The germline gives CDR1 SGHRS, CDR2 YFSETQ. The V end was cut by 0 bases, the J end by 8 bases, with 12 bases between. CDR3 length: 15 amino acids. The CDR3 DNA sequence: TGCGCCAGCAGCTTGGCCCAGGGTAGAGATTCACCCCTCCACTTT. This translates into CASSLAQGRDSPLHF.

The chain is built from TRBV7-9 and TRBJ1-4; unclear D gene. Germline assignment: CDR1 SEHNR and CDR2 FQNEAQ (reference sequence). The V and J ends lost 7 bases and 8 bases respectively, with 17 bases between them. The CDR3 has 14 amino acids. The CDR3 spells CASTYSMEREKLFF. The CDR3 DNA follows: TGTGCCAGCACTTACAGCATGGAACGGGAAAAACTGTTTTTT.

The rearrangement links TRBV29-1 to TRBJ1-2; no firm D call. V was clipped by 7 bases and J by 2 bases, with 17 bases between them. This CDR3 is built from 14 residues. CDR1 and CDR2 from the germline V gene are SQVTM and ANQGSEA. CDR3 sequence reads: CSAVDGSGNYGYTF. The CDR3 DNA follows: TGCAGCGCCGTCGACGGTTCGGGGAACTATGGCTACACCTTC.

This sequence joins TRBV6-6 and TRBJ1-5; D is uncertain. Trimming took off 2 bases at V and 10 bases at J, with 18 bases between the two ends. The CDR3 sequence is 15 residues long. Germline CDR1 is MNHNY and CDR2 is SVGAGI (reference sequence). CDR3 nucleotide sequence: TGTGCCAGCAGTTACCAAGATTGGCGTCCCCGTCCCCAGCATTTT. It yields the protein CASSYQDWRPRPQHF.

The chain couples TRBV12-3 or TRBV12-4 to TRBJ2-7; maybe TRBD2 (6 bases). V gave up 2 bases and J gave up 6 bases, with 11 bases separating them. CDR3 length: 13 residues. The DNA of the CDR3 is TGTGCCAGCAGTTTAAGGGGACTGGGCGAGCAGTACTTC. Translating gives CASSLRGLGEQYF.

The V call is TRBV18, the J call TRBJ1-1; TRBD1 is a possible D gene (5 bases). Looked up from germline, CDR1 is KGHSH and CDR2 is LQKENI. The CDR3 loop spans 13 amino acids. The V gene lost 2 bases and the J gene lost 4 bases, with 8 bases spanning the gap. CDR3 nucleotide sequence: TGTGCCAGCTCACCATGGCAGGGCACTGAAGCTTTCTTT. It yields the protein CASSPWQGTEAFF.

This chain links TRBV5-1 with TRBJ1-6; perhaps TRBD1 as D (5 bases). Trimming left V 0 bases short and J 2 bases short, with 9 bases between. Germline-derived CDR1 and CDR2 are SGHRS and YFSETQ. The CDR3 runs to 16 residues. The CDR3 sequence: CASSLVWGAYNSPLHF. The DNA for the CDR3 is TGCGCCAGCAGCTTGGTATGGGGCGCCTATAATTCACCCCTCCACTTT.

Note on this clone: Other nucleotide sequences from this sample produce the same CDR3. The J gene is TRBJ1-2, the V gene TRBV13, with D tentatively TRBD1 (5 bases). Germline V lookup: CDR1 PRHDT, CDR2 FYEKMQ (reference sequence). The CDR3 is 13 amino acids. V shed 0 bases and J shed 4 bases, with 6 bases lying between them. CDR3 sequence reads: CASSLGRVYGYTF. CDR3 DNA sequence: TGTGCCAGCAGCTTAGGCAGGGTCTATGGCTACACCTTC.

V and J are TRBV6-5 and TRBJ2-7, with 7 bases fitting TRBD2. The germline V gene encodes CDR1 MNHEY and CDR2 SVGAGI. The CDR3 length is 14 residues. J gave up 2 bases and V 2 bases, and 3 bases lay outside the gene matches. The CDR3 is CASSYRGSPYEQYF. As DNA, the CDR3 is TGTGCCAGCAGTTACCGCGGGAGCCCCTACGAGCAGTACTTC.

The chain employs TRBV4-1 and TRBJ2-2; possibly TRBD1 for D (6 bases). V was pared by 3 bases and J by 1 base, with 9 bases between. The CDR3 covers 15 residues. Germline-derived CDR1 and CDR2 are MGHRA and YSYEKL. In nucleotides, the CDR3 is TGCGCCAGCAGCCACGGACAGCTGAACACCGGGGAGCTGTTTTTT. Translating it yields CASSHGQLNTGELFF.

CDR3 region: CASSWGGTGELFF. Here the CDR3 DNA reads TGTGCCAGCAGTTGGGGGGGCACCGGGGAGCTGTTTTTT. This chain connects TRBV27 to TRBJ2-2; 7 nucleotides match TRBD2. CDR1 MNHEY and CDR2 SMNVEV come from the germline V gene (reference sequence). After removal of 4 bases from V and 4 bases from J, the junction contained 0 bases not matched to a gene. This CDR3 comprises 13 residues.

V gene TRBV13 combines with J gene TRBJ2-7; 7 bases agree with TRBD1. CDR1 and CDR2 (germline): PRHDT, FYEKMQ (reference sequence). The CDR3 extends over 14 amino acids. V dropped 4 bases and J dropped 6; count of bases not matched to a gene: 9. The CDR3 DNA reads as TGTGCCAGCAGCTCCTCCAATACAGGGGCCGAGCAGTACTTC. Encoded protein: CASSSSNTGAEQYF.

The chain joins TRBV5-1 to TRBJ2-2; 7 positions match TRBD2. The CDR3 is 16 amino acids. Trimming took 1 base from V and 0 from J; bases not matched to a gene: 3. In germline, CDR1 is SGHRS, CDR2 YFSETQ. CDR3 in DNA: TGCGCCAGCAGCTTGCCACTAGCGACGAACACCGGGGAGCTGTTTTTT. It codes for CASSLPLATNTGELFF.

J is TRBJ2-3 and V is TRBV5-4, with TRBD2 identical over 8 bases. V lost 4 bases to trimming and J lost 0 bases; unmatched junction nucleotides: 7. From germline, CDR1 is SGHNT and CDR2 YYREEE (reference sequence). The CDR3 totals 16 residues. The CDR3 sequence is CASSLYRGGSTDTQYF. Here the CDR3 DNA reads TGTGCCAGCAGCCTCTACCGGGGGGGGAGCACAGATACGCAGTATTTT. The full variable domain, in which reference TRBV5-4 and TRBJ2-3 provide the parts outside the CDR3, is ETGVTQSPTHLIKTRGQQVTLRCSSQSGHNTVSWYQQALGQGPQFIFQYYREEENGRGNFPPRFSGLQFPNYSSELNVNALELDDSALYLCASSLYRGGSTDTQYFGPGTRLTVL.

The CDR3 bases are TGCAGCGTGGGGGCAGGCAATCAGCCCCAGCATTTT. Translating gives CSVGAGNQPQHF. The V and J genes are TRBV29-1 and TRBJ1-5; D is possibly TRBD1 (6 bases). V lost 6 bases and J lost 2, with 8 bases in between. Per germline, CDR1 SQVTM and CDR2 ANQGSEA. The CDR3 extends over 12 amino acids.

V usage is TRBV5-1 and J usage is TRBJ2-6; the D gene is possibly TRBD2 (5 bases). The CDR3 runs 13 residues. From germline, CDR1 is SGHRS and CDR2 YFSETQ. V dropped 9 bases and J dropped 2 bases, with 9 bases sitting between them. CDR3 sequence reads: CATGGTGANVLTF. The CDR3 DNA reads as TGCGCCACTGGAGGCACTGGGGCCAACGTCCTGACTTTC.

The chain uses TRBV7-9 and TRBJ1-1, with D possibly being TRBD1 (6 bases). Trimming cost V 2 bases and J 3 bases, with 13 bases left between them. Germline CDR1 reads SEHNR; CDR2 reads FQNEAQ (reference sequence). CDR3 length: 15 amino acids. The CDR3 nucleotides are TGTGCCAGCAGCTTACCCCCAGGGGTCCACACTGAAGCTTTCTTT. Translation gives CASSLPPGVHTEAFF. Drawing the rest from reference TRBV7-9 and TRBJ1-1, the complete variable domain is DTGVSQNPRHKITKRGQNVTFRCDPISEHNRLYWYRQTLGQGPEFLTYFQNEAQLEKSRLLSDRFSAERPKGSFSTLEIQRTEQGDSAMYLCASSLPPGVHTEAFFGQGTRLTVV.

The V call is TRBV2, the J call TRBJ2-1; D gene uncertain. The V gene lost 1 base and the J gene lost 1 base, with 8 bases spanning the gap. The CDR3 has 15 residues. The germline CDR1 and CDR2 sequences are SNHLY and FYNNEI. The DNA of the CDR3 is TGTGCCAGCAGTGAAGAGTCTCTGTCCTACAATGAGCAGTTCTTC. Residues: CASSEESLSYNEQFF. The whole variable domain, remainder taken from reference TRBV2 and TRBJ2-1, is EPEVTQTPSHQVTQMGQEVILRCVPISNHLYFYWYRQILGQKVEFLVSFYNNEISEKSEIFDDQFSVERPDGSNFTLKIRSTKLEDSAMYFCASSEESLSYNEQFFGPGTRLTVL.

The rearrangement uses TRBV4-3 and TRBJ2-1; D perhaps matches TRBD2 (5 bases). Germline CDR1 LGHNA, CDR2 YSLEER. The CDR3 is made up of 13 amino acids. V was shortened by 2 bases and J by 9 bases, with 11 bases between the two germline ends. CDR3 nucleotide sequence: TGCGCCAGCAGCCAAATGGGGAGAAGTGAGCAGTTCTTC. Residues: CASSQMGRSEQFF.

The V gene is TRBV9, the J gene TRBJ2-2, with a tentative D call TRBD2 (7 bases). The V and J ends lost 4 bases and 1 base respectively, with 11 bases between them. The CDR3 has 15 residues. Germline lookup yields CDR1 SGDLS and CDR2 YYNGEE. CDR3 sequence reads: CASSSRGGNTGELFF. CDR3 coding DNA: TGTGCCAGCAGCTCTAGGGGGGGGAACACCGGGGAGCTGTTTTTT.

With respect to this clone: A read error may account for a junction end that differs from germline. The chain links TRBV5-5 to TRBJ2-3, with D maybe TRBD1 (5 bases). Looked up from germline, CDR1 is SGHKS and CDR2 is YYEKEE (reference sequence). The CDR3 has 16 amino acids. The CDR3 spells CASSLGGQGATDTQYF. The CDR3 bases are TGTGCCAGCAGTTTGGGTGGGCAGGGTGCCACAGATACGCAGTATTTT.

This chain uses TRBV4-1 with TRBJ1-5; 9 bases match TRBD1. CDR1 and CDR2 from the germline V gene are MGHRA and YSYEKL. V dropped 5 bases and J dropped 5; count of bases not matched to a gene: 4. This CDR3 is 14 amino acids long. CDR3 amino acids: CASSTTGGHQPQHF. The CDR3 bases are TGCGCCAGCAGCACTACAGGGGGCCATCAGCCCCAGCATTTT.

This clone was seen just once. This CDR3 reads CASSSARIRSPLHF. The CDR3 DNA is TGTGCCAGCAGCTCCGCCAGGATAAGATCACCCCTCCACTTT. The V gene is TRBV7-2, the J gene TRBJ1-6; D is unclear. Germline V CDR1 and CDR2: SGHTA, FQGNSA. Deletions cut 4 bases from V and 10 bases from J, with 14 bases between. CDR3 length equals 14 residues.